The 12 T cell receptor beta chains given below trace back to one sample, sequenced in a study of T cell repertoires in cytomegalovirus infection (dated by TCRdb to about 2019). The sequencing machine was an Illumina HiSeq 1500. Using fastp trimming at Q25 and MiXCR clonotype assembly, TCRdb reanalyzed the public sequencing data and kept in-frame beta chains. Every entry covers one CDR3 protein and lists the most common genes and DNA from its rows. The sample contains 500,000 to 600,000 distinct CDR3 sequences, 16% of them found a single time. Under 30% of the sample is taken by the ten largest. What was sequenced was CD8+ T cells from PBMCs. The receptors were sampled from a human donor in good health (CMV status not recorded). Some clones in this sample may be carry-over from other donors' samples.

The CDR3 coding sequence is TGTGCCAGCAGCTTAGGGGTCGATAATGAAAAACTGTTTTTT. This gives the protein CASSLGVDNEKLFF. The chain employs TRBV11-2 and TRBJ1-4; D is uncertain. The V gene's germline CDR1 is SGHAT and CDR2 FQNNGV. The CDR3 extends over 14 amino acids. Trimming shortened V by 1 base and J by 4 bases, and 7 bases separated the two germline ends.

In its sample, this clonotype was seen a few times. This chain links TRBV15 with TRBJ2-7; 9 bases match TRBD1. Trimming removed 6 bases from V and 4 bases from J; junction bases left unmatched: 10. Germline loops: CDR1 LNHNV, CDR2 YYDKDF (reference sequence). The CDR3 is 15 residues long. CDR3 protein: CATSFSGQGMYEQYF. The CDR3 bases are TGTGCCACCAGTTTCTCGGGACAGGGCATGTACGAGCAGTACTTC.

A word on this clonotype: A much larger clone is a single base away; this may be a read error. The CDR3 nucleotides are TGTGCCAGCAGCCCCCGGGGCGGAGGTCCGAACACCGGGGTGCTGTTTTTT. Its protein product is CASSPRGGGPNTGVLFF. J is TRBJ2-2 and V is TRBV7-3; possibly TRBD1 or TRBD2 for D (5 bases each). CDR3 length: 17 residues. Germline loops: CDR1 SGHTA, CDR2 FQGTGA.

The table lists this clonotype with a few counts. The CDR3 nucleotides are TGTGCCAGCAGTTTCGACATTTCCTACGAGCAGTACTTC. The encoded protein is CASSFDISYEQYF. The chain joins TRBV5-5 to TRBJ2-7; D remains unclear. This CDR3 spans 13 amino acids. From germline, CDR1 is SGHKS and CDR2 YYEKEE (reference sequence). V gave up 5 bases and J gave up 1 base, with 10 bases separating them. The entire variable domain, with the rest obtained from reference TRBV5-5 and TRBJ2-7, is as follows: DAGVTQSPTHLIKTRGQQVTLRCSPISGHKSVSWYQQVLGQGPQFIFQYYEKEERGRGNFPDRFSARQFPNYSSELNVNALLLGDSALYLCASSFDISYEQYFGPGTRLTVT.

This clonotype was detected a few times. In nucleotides, the CDR3 is TGTGCCAGCAGTTCATCCTACAGGGGGGGTGAAAAACTGTTTTTT. Its protein product is CASSSSYRGGEKLFF. The chain joins TRBV6-5 to TRBJ1-4, with 8 bases identical to TRBD1. V lost 4 bases to trimming and J lost 7 bases; unmatched junction nucleotides: 8. There are 15 residues in the CDR3. Per germline, CDR1 MNHEY and CDR2 SVGAGI.

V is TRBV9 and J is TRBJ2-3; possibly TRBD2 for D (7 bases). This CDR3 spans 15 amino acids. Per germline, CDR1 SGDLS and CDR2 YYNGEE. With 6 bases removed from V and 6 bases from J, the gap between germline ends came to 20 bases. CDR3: CASTPGGTQGDTQYF. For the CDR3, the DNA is TGTGCCAGCACGCCGGGGGGTACCCAGGGGGATACGCAGTATTTT.

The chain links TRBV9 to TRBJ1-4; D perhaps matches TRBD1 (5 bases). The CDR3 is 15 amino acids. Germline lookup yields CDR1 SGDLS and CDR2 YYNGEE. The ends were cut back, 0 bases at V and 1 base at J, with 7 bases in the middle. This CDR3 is CASSVEDRTNEKLFF. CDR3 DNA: TGTGCCAGCAGCGTAGAAGACAGAACTAATGAAAAACTGTTTTTT.

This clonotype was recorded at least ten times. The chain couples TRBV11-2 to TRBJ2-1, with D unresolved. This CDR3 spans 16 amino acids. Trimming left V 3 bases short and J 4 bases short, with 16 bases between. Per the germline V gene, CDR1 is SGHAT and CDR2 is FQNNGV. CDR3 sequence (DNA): TGTGCCAGCAGCTTCATGTTTGTGGGATCATACAATGAGCAGTTCTTC. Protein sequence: CASSFMFVGSYNEQFF.

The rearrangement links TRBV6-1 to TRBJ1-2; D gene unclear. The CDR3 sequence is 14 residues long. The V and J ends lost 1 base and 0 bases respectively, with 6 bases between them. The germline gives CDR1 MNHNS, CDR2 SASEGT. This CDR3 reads CASSEGAANYGYTF. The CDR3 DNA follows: TGTGCCAGCAGTGAAGGAGCAGCTAACTATGGCTACACCTTC.

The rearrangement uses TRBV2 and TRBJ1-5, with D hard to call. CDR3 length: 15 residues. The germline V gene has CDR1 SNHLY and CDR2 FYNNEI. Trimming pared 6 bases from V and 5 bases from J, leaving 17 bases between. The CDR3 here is CASRTLGEADQPQHF. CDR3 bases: TGTGCCAGCAGAACCCTCGGGGAGGCAGATCAGCCCCAGCATTTT. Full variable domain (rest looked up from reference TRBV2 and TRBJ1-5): EPEVTQTPSHQVTQMGQEVILRCVPISNHLYFYWYRQILGQKVEFLVSFYNNEISEKSEIFDDQFSVERPDGSNFTLKIRSTKLEDSAMYFCASRTLGEADQPQHFGDGTRLSIL.

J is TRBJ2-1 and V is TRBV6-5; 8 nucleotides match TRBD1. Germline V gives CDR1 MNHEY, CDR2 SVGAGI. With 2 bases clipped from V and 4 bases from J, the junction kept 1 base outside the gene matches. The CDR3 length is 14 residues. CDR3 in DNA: TGTGCCAGCAGTTACGGGACAGGATACAATGAGCAGTTCTTC. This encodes CASSYGTGYNEQFF.

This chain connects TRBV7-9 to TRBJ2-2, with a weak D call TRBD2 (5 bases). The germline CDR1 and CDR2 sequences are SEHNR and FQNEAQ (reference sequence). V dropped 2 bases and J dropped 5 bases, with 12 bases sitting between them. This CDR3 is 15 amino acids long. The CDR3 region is CASSLPQERTGELFF. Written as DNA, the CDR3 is TGTGCCAGCAGCTTACCCCAGGAGCGGACCGGGGAGCTGTTTTTT.